These 25 T cell receptor beta chains originate from one sample sequenced in a study of T cells after posttransplantation cyclophosphamide. The protocol was immunoSEQ multiplex PCR, while the TCRdb copy is restricted to in-frame clones and leaves out a portion. The table lists approximately 32,000 clones, about 90% of them singletons, with under 15% in the top ten. Input material: PBMCs. These receptors were collected from a woman in her 40s with a blood cancer, CMV-positive, and with a related stem cell donor.

This chain uses TRBV6-6 with TRBJ1-3; D is ambiguous. V lost 7 bases, J lost 1 base, and 5 bases lay in between. CDR3 length: 12 residues. Germline CDR1 is MNHNY and CDR2 is SVGAGI (reference sequence). CDR3 in DNA: TGTGCCAGCACAGTATCTGGAAACACCATATATTTT. Its protein is CASTVSGNTIYF.

J is TRBJ2-5 and V is TRBV5-1; TRBD1 matches at 9 bases. TRBJ2-7 matches the DNA end more closely, so the J call is doubtful. Germline loops: CDR1 SGHRS, CDR2 YFSETQ. The CDR3 sequence is 14 residues long. The CDR3 reads CASSSGQGSHEQYF. The CDR3 nucleotides are TGCGCCAGCAGCTCGGGACAGGGTAGCCACGAGCAGTACTTC.

This rearrangement joins TRBV27 to TRBJ2-1, with 7 bases aligning to TRBD2. Per germline, CDR1 MNHEY and CDR2 SMNVEV (reference sequence). The CDR3 has 17 amino acids. V shed 3 bases and J 1 base; nucleotides not matched to a gene: 9. The CDR3 DNA reads as TGTGCCAGCAGTTTGGGTAGCGGGCATAGGTCCTACAATGAGCAGTTCTTC. This sequence encodes CASSLGSGHRSYNEQFF.

The chain has TRBV25-1 and TRBJ1-4, with D tentatively TRBD1 (6 bases). Trimming took 4 bases from V and 5 from J, leaving 11 bases between them. The CDR3 covers 14 residues. Germline CDR1 and CDR2: MGHDK and SYGVNS. In nucleotides, the CDR3 is TGTGCCAGCAGTGTTCAGGGGTCAAATGAAAAACTGTTTTTT. Translating it yields CASSVQGSNEKLFF.

J is TRBJ2-5 and V is TRBV7-2, with 8 bases that match TRBD1. CDR1 is SGHTA, CDR2 FQGNSA, per germline. The ends lost 5 bases at V and 5 bases at J; junction bases unmatched: 13. The CDR3 runs to 16 residues. CDR3 sequence reads: CASSRTGTGLLETQYF. The CDR3 nucleotides are TGTGCCAGCAGCCGCACCGGGACAGGATTATTGGAGACCCAGTACTTC. Supplemented by reference TRBV7-2 and TRBJ2-5, the full variable domain reads GAGVSQSPSNKVTEKGKDVELRCDPISGHTALYWYRQSLGQGLEFLIYFQGNSAPDKSGLPSDRFSAERTGGSVSTLTIQRTQQEDSAVYLCASSRTGTGLLETQYFGPGTRLLVL.

J is TRBJ2-4 and V is TRBV29-1; TRBD1 aligns across 8 bases. There are 14 residues in the CDR3. The V gene end was trimmed by 6 bases and the J gene end by 4 bases; junction bases not matched to a gene: 8. Germline V gene data show CDR1 as SQVTM and CDR2 as ANQGSEA. CDR3 in amino acids: CSVGTGGEKNIQYF. CDR3 nucleotides: TGCAGCGTCGGGACAGGCGGCGAAAAAAACATTCAGTACTTC.

V and J are TRBV6-1 and TRBJ2-7; D might be TRBD1 (6 bases). The CDR3 is 14 residues long. The germline V gene has CDR1 MNHNS and CDR2 SASEGT. The V end lost 0 bases, the J end lost 2 bases, and 8 bases lay between the germline ends. The DNA of the CDR3 is TGTGCCAGCAGTGAAGCACGACAGGCCTACGAGCAGTACTTC. Its protein is CASSEARQAYEQYF.

The V gene is TRBV18, the J gene TRBJ1-2, with D tentatively TRBD1 (6 bases). This CDR3 spans 15 amino acids. The germline gives CDR1 KGHSH, CDR2 LQKENI. V was cut by 3 bases and J by 5 bases, with 16 bases left in between. CDR3 sequence reads: CASSPSGEWIYGYTF. CDR3 DNA: TGTGCCAGCTCACCCTCAGGGGAATGGATATATGGCTACACCTTC.

The chain joins TRBV21-1 to TRBJ1-1. TRBV21-1 represents a pseudogene. The CDR3 totals 12 residues. The CDR3 region has the DNA TGTGCCAGCAGCCCCTGTAACACTGAAGCTTTCTTT. Amino acid sequence: CASSPCNTEAFF.

V is TRBV19 and J is TRBJ2-5; D gene uncertain. Germline values: CDR1 LNHDA, CDR2 SQIVND (reference sequence). Trimming removed 1 base at V and 2 bases at J, with 11 bases between. CDR3 length: 15 amino acids. CDR3 residues: CASSIGVGVQETQYF. The CDR3 DNA sequence: TGTGCCAGTAGTATAGGGGTTGGAGTTCAAGAGACCCAGTACTTC.

The chain links TRBV7-3 to TRBJ2-1; TRBD1 might be the D (5 bases). V lost 0 bases and J 0 bases, leaving 6 bases between the germline ends. CDR1 and CDR2 from the germline V gene are SGHTA and FQGTGA. This CDR3 spans 15 amino acids. The DNA for the CDR3 is TGTGCCAGCAGCTTAACCCAGGGCTCCTACAATGAGCAGTTCTTC. Its translation is CASSLTQGSYNEQFF. The full variable domain, in which reference TRBV7-3 and TRBJ2-1 provide the parts outside the CDR3, is GAGVSQTPSNKVTEKGKYVELRCDPISGHTALYWYRQSLGQGPEFLIYFQGTGAADDSGLPNDRFFAVRPEGSVSTLKIQRTERGDSAVYLCASSLTQGSYNEQFFGPGTRLTVL.

This rearrangement joins TRBV5-5 to TRBJ1-4; D is possibly TRBD1 (6 bases). There are 15 residues in the CDR3. CDR1 and CDR2 from the germline V gene are SGHKS and YYEKEE (reference sequence). V was clipped by 4 bases and J by 8 bases, with 18 bases between them. CDR3 amino acids: CASSLRDTQGEKLFF. The CDR3 DNA follows: TGTGCCAGCAGCCTCCGGGACACTCAGGGGGAAAAACTGTTTTTT.

This clone has just one count. This chain uses TRBV5-1 with TRBJ1-1; the match to TRBD1 covers 7 bases. Germline V CDR1 and CDR2: SGHRS, YFSETQ. This CDR3 has 14 residues. The ends lost 3 bases at V and 2 bases at J; junction bases unmatched: 4. The CDR3: CASSWTGDNTEAFF. The CDR3 DNA is TGCGCCAGCAGCTGGACAGGAGACAACACTGAAGCTTTCTTT.

The chain is built from TRBV9 and TRBJ1-4; D remains unclear. The V gene's germline CDR1 is SGDLS and CDR2 YYNGEE. The CDR3 runs to 15 residues. V dropped 0 bases and J dropped 0 bases, with 6 bases sitting between them. The CDR3 loop reads CASSVGAATNEKLFF. The CDR3 nucleotides are TGTGCCAGCAGCGTAGGGGCAGCAACTAATGAAAAACTGTTTTTT. The whole variable domain, filled in from reference TRBV9 and TRBJ1-4, reads DSGVTQTPKHLITATGQRVTLRCSPRSGDLSVYWYQQSLDQGLQFLIQYYNGEERAKGNILERFSAQQFPDLHSELNLSSLELGDSALYFCASSVGAATNEKLFFGSGTQLSVL.

This chain connects TRBV4-1 to TRBJ2-7, with D unclear. The V gene's germline CDR1 is MGHRA and CDR2 YSYEKL. V dropped 1 base and J dropped 2 bases, with 12 bases sitting between them. The CDR3 has 15 amino acids. The CDR3 nucleotides are TGCGCCAGCAGCCAAGGTGAGAGTTTACCCTACGAGCAGTACTTC. This codes for CASSQGESLPYEQYF.

The chain couples TRBV4-2 to TRBJ1-1; the D gene is possibly TRBD1 (6 bases). Trimming took 10 bases from V and 0 from J, leaving 12 bases between them. The CDR3 loop spans 13 amino acids. Germline CDR1 and CDR2: LGHNA and YNFKEQ. Written as DNA, the CDR3 is TGTGCCACCTTCGACAGGATGAACACTGAAGCTTTCTTT. This translates into CATFDRMNTEAFF.

The chain employs TRBV5-1 and TRBJ2-5, with 7 bases matching TRBD1. The J call is uncertain, as TRBJ2-7 better fits the DNA end. Germline V lookup: CDR1 SGHRS, CDR2 YFSETQ. There are 15 residues in the CDR3. The CDR3 spells CASSLAQTGSYEQYF. The CDR3 DNA reads as TGCGCCAGCAGCTTGGCCCAGACAGGGTCCTACGAGCAGTACTTC.

The gene calls are TRBV28 and TRBJ2-1, with 8 bases lining up with TRBD1. V was pared by 2 bases and J by 5 bases, with 11 bases of the junction left unmatched. This CDR3 contains 17 residues. CDR1 and CDR2 from the germline V gene are MDHEN and SYDVKM. The CDR3 coding sequence is TGTGCCAGCAGTTTAAGTCGGGCCGGACAGGGCCACAATGAGCAGTTCTTC. Its translation: CASSLSRAGQGHNEQFF.

The rearrangement links TRBV6-6 to TRBJ1-5; no clear D. Trimming removed 4 bases at V and 0 bases at J, with 7 bases between. This CDR3 is 14 amino acids long. Germline V CDR1 and CDR2: MNHNY, SVGAGI (reference sequence). CDR3 loop: CASSWADSNQPQHF. As DNA, the CDR3 is TGTGCCAGCAGTTGGGCTGATAGCAATCAGCCCCAGCATTTT.

As for this clone: Its ends do not fully match the called genes, so a read error is possible. The V call is TRBV11-3, the J call TRBJ2-3; TRBD2 aligns across 16 bases. The CDR3 covers 15 residues. Germline V lookup: CDR1 SGHNT, CDR2 YENEEA. The CDR3 bases are TGTGCCAGCAGCCCGACGGGACTAGCGGGGGGGCCAGTCCATTTT. Encoded protein: CASSPTGLAGGPVHF.

The chain uses TRBV6-5 and TRBJ2-7; D perhaps matches TRBD1 (6 bases). There are 15 residues in the CDR3. V gave up 5 bases and J gave up 3 bases, with 17 bases separating them. Per the germline V gene, CDR1 is MNHEY and CDR2 is SVGAGI. The CDR3 DNA is TGTGCCAGCAGTCCCATCAGGGGACGCTACTACGAGCAGTACTTC. Protein sequence: CASSPIRGRYYEQYF.

This clone is categorized as medium-sized. The rearrangement joins TRBV19 to TRBJ1-3; the D gene is possibly TRBD1 (6 bases). V lost 3 bases and J lost 4, with 16 bases in between. The germline V gene encodes CDR1 LNHDA and CDR2 SQIVND (reference sequence). This CDR3 has 16 residues. This CDR3 reads CASSISPAGAGNTIYF. The CDR3 bases are TGTGCCAGTAGTATCTCTCCGGCAGGGGCAGGAAACACCATATATTTT.

CDR3 residues: CASSSFQGSGNQPQHF. The CDR3 DNA reads TGTGCCAGCAGTTCCTTCCAGGGTTCCGGCAATCAGCCCCAGCATTTT. The V call is TRBV28, the J call TRBJ1-5, with D tentatively TRBD1 (5 bases). The CDR3 sequence is 16 residues long. Deletions cut 4 bases from V and 2 bases from J, with 15 bases between. Germline-derived CDR1 and CDR2 are MDHEN and SYDVKM.

The J gene is TRBJ2-1, the V gene TRBV6-5, with D unresolved. V was cut by 0 bases and J by 2 bases, with 11 bases left in between. From germline, CDR1 is MNHEY and CDR2 SVGAGI. The CDR3 spans 16 residues. The CDR3 bases are TGTGCCAGCAGTTACTCGTCTGGGCTTACCTACAATGAGCAGTTCTTC. It is translated as CASSYSSGLTYNEQFF.

A few counts support this clone. The V call is TRBV9, the J call TRBJ2-2, with 7 positions matching TRBD1. After removal of 0 bases from V and 2 bases from J, the junction contained 4 bases not matched to a gene. Germline CDR1 SGDLS, CDR2 YYNGEE. This CDR3 contains 16 residues. CDR3 region: CASSVEAGGNTGELFF. The CDR3 region has the DNA TGTGCCAGCAGCGTAGAGGCAGGGGGTAACACCGGGGAGCTGTTTTTT.